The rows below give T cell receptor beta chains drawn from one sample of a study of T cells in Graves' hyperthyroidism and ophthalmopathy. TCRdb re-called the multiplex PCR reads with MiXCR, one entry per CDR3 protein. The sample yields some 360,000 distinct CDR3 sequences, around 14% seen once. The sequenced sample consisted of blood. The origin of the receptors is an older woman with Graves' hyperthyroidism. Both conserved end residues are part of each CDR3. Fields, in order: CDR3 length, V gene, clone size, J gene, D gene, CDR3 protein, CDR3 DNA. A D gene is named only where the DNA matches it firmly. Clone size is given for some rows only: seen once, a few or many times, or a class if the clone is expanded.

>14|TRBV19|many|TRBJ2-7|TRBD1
CASNRRRGSYEQYF
TGTGCCAGTAACCGACGCAGGGGGTCCTACGAGCAGTACTTC
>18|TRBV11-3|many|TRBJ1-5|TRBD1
CASSLAGGVEGSNQPQHF
TGTGCCAGCAGCTTAGCAGGGGGCGTCGAGGGCAGCAATCAGCCCCAGCATTTT
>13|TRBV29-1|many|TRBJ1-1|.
CSAVRSQNTEAFF
TGCAGCGCCGTGAGGAGCCAGAACACTGAAGCTTTCTTT
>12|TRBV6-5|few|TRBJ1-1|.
CASTFGNTEAFF
TGTGCCAGCACTTTCGGGAACACTGAAGCTTTCTTT
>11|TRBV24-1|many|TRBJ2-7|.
CATSDNREQYF
TGTGCCACCAGTGATAACCGCGAGCAGTACTTC
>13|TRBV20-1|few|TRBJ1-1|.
CSALQGMSTEAFF
TGCAGTGCCCTCCAAGGAATGTCCACTGAAGCTTTCTTT
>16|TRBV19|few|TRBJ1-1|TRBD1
CASSSPPQGWDTEAFF
TGTGCCAGTAGTTCACCCCCACAGGGGTGGGACACTGAAGCTTTCTTT
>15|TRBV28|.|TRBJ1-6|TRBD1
CASGGTGRYNSPLHF
TGTGCCAGCGGCGGGACAGGGAGATATAATTCACCCCTCCACTTT
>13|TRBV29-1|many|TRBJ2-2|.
CSVKSFAYGELFF
TGCAGCGTTAAAAGTTTTGCGTACGGGGAGCTGTTTTTT
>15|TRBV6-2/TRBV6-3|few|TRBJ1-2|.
CASRVALGHNYGYTF
TGTGCCAGCAGAGTTGCTTTGGGACACAACTATGGCTACACCTTC
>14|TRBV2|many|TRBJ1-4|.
CASTPGTAFGKLFF
TGTGCCAGCACCCCTGGGACGGCCTTCGGAAAACTGTTTTTT
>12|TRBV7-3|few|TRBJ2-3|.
CASSLLGGTQYF
TGTGCCAGCAGTCTCCTTGGAGGTACGCAGTATTTT
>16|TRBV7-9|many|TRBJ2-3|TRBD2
CASSLAGTDLTDTQYF
TGTGCCAGCAGCCTAGCGGGTACGGATTTGACAGATACGCAGTATTTT
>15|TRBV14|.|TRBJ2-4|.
CASSQDLGGENIQYF
TGTGCCAGCAGCCAAGATCTTGGAGGGGAGAACATTCAGTACTTC
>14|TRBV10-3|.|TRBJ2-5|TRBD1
CATRKGTDQETQYF
TGTGCCACACGGAAAGGGACAGACCAAGAGACCCAGTACTTC
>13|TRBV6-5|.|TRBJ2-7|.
CASSLTYEYEQYF
TGTGCCAGCAGTTTGACATATGAATACGAGCAGTACTTC
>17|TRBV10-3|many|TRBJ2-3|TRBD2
CAISDALAGGRTDTQYF
TGTGCCATCAGTGACGCACTAGCGGGAGGTAGAACAGATACGCAGTATTTT
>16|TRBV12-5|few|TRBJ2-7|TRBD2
CASGLVREGRSYEQYF
TGTGCTAGTGGTTTGGTACGGGAGGGAAGGTCCTACGAGCAGTACTTC
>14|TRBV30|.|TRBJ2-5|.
CAWRAGEYQETQYF
TGTGCCTGGAGGGCAGGGGAGTACCAAGAGACCCAGTACTTC
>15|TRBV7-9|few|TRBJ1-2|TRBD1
CASSSGTGNLVGYTF
TGTGCCAGCAGCTCCGGGACAGGGAATTTGGTTGGCTACACCTTC
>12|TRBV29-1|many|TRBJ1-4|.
CSVVVSEGKLFF
TGCAGCGTTGTCGTGAGTGAGGGGAAACTGTTTTTT
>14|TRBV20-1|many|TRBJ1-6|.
CSARVGRENSPLHF
TGCAGTGCTAGAGTGGGCCGGGAAAATTCACCCCTCCACTTT
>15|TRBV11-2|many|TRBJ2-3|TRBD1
CASSFSTGFRDTQYF
TGTGCCAGCAGCTTTTCGACAGGGTTCAGAGATACGCAGTATTTT
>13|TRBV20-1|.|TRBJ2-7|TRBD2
CSAGPSGGGEQYF
TGCAGTGCCGGGCCTAGCGGGGGGGGGGAGCAGTACTTC
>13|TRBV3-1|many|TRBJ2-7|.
CASSLRDGYEQYF
TGTGCCAGCAGCCTGCGGGACGGCTACGAGCAGTACTTC
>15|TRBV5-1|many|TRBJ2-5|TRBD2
CASSITGTIRETQYF
TGCGCCAGCAGCATTACCGGGACTATAAGGGAGACCCAGTACTTC
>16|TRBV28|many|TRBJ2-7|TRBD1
CASSTTPGTGDYEQYF
TGTGCCAGCAGTACTACCCCCGGGACAGGGGACTACGAGCAGTACTTC
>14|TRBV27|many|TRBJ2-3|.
CASSLRLDSDTQYF
TGTGCCAGCAGTTTGAGACTAGATTCAGATACGCAGTATTTT
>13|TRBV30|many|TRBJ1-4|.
CAWSRQRNEKLFF
TGTGCCTGGAGTAGACAGCGTAATGAAAAACTGTTTTTT
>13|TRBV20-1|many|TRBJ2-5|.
CSASRDGQETQYF
TGCAGTGCTTCCAGGGACGGACAAGAGACCCAGTACTTC
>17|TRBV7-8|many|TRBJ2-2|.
CASNPTLDSRSTGELFF
TGTGCCAGCAACCCAACCCTGGACTCCCGAAGTACCGGGGAGCTGTTTTTT
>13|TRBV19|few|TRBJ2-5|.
CASSMGSRETQYF
TGTGCCAGTAGTATGGGCAGCCGGGAGACCCAGTACTTC
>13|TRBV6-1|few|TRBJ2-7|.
CASASTSSYEQYF
TGTGCCAGCGCCAGTACTAGCTCCTACGAGCAGTACTTC
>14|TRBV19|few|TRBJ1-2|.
CAGETAYLFYGYTF
TGTGCCGGGGAGACAGCCTATCTCTTCTATGGCTACACCTTC
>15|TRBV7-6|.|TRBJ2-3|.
CASSLVASTTDTQYF
TGTGCCAGCAGCTTGGTAGCGTCCACGACAGATACGCAGTATTTT
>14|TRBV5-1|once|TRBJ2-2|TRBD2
CASSLALAAGELFF
TGCGCCAGCAGCTTGGCTCTAGCGGCCGGGGAGCTGTTTTTT
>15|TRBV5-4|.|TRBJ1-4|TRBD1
CASSGRTGGREKLFF
TGTGCCAGCAGCGGCAGGACAGGCGGGAGGGAAAAACTGTTTTTT
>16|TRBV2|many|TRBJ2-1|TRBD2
CASSEVRLAGNNEQFF
TGTGCCAGCAGTGAAGTTCGTCTAGCGGGAAACAATGAGCAGTTCTTC
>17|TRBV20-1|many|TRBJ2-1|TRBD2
CSARDQGLAGGYYEQFF
TGCAGTGCTAGAGACCAGGGACTAGCGGGAGGATACTATGAGCAGTTCTTC
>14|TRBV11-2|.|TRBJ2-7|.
CASSQNRAGSEQYF
TGTGCCAGCAGCCAGAACAGGGCCGGGAGCGAGCAGTACTTC
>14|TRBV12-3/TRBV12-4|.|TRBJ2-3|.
CASSLRQFPDTQYF
TGTGCCAGCAGTCTCAGACAGTTCCCAGATACGCAGTATTTT
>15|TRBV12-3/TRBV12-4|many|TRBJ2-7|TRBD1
CASSPPGQGFYEQYF
TGTGCCAGCAGTCCGCCGGGACAGGGATTTTACGAACAGTACTTC
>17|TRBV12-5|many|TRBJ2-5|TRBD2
CASGLGRTSGDQETQYF
TGTGCTAGTGGTTTGGGGAGGACTAGCGGAGACCAAGAGACCCAGTACTTC
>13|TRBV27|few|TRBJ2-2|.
CASSSPGMGELFF
TGTGCCAGCAGTTCTCCCGGGATGGGGGAGCTGTTTTTT
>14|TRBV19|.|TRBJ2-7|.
CASRPRPSSYEQYF
TGTGCCAGTAGGCCCCGACCCTCGTCCTACGAGCAGTACTTC
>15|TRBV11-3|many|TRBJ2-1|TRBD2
CASSLYSGAYNEQFF
TGTGCCAGCAGCCTGTATAGCGGGGCCTACAATGAGCAGTTCTTC
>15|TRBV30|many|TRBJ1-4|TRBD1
CALGTGGSTNEKLFF
TGTGCCTTAGGGACAGGGGGTTCAACTAATGAAAAACTGTTTTTT
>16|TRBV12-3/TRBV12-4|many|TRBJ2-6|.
CASSFGQFSGANVLTF
TGTGCCAGCAGTTTCGGGCAGTTCTCTGGGGCCAACGTCCTGACTTTC
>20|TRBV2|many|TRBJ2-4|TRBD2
CASSSRRGGAGGPNKNIQYF
TGTGCCAGCAGTTCCCGCAGGGGAGGAGCGGGAGGCCCAAATAAAAACATTCAGTACTTC
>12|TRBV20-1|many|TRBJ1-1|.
CSASSMRTEAFF
TGCAGTGCTAGCAGTATGAGGACTGAAGCTTTCTTT
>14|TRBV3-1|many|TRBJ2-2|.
CASSQDLGDGELFF
TGTGCCAGCAGCCAAGATTTGGGGGACGGGGAGCTGTTTTTT